This T cell receptor (beta chain) appears in the sequencing data of a study of blood T cell repertoires in COVID-19. Study details: Sites in the United States, Italy and Spain provided acute and convalescent COVID-19 samples.

Remarks on this clone: Other DNA sequences of this sample code for an identical CDR3.

CDR1 and CDR2 (germline): SEHNR, FQNEAQ (reference sequence). This CDR3 has 15 amino acids. The V and J ends lost 4 bases and 6 bases, in that order; junction bases with no gene match: 5. Assay: immunoSEQ multiplex PCR; the TCRdb copy retains only in-frame clones and omits some. Among 150,000 to 200,000 clones, roughly 91% were seen once, and the ten largest hold roughly 5.5%. Material: peripheral blood. The TCR was taken from a man aged 35-49 years with active or convalescent COVID-19. V usage is TRBV7-9 and J usage is TRBJ2-1; 11 positions match TRBD2. CDR3 sequence (DNA): TGTGCCAGCAGCTCTTTAGGACTAGCGGGCAATGAGCAGTTCTTC. Protein: CASSSLGLAGNEQFF.